One and the same sample provided the 2 T cell receptor beta chains below, sequenced in a study of shared clonotypes between healthy human individuals. Using immunoSEQ multiplex PCR, the repertoire was profiled, and TCRdb retains in-frame clones only, with some absent. The profile shows fewer than 3 million clones, under 95% of them singletons. Sequenced: naive CD4+ T cells from PBMCs. Sample subset: CD45RA+ positively selected. The receptors were gathered from a young man in good health. Some clones in this sample may be carry-over from other donors' samples.

The chain carries TRBV27 and TRBJ1-2; D is undetermined. This CDR3 region has 14 residues. Trimming removed 3 bases at V and 8 bases at J, with 16 bases between. Germline V lookup: CDR1 MNHEY, CDR2 SMNVEV (reference sequence). CDR3 in amino acids: CASSFGVGNLGYTF. The CDR3 nucleotides read TGTGCCAGCAGTTTTGGCGTTGGCAATTTGGGCTACACCTTC.

Details on this clone: Different DNA sequences within this sample yield the same CDR3. The chain links TRBV9 to TRBJ2-3; a possible D gene is TRBD1 (6 bases). CDR1 and CDR2 from the germline V gene are SGDLS and YYNGEE. V was shortened by 3 bases and J by 1 base, with 12 bases between the two germline ends. The CDR3 covers 15 residues. The CDR3 DNA reads as TGTGCCAGCAGCGCAACTGGGGGCCGCACAGATACGCAGTATTTT. The encoded protein is CASSATGGRTDTQYF.